This T cell receptor beta chain was recorded in a study of post-analysis software for immune sequencing data. Overall study context: The disease courses covered relapsing-remitting, secondary progressive and progressive-relapsing multiple sclerosis. Study conclusions and caveats: A few TRBV segments occurring more often in patients than controls included TRBV5-6, TRBV5-1 and TRBV20-1.

In regard to this clonotype: Its target is not known.

Unique molecular identifiers had been added to the TCR beta cDNA libraries. TCRdb recomputed calls from the PCR reads with MiXCR, one row per CDR3 protein. This table has fewer than 850,000 distinct CDR3 sequences, 25% to 30% appearing once. CDR1 and CDR2 from the germline V gene are DFQATT and SNEGSKA (reference sequence). This CDR3 spans 14 amino acids. Trimming cost V 5 bases and J 5 bases; bases outside gene matches: 9. Sequenced input: blood. This chain links TRBV20-1 with TRBJ2-5; 9 nucleotides align to TRBD1. The source of this sequence is a girl aged 5-17 years with multiple sclerosis. CDR3 nucleotides: TGCAGTGCTGATACAGGGGGCGGAGGGGAGACCCAGTACTTC. This codes for CSADTGGGGETQYF.